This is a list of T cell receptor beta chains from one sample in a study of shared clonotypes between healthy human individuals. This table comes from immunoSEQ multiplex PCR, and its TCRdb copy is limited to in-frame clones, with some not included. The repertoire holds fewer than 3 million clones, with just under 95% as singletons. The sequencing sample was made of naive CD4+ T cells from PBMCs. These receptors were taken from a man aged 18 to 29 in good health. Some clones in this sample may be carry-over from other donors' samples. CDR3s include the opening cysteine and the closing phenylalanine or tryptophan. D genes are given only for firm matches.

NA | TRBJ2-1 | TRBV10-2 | TGCGCCGGATCTAGCGACAGCTCCTACAATGAGCAGTTCTTC | CAGSSDSSYNEQFF
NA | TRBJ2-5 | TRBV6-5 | TGTGCCAGCAGTTACGGGGTCAAATCCTTCCAAGAGACCCAGTACTTC | CASSYGVKSFQETQYF
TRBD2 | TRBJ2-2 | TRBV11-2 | TGTGCCAGCAGCTTGGGACTAGCTTACACCGGGGAGCTGTTTTTT | CASSLGLAYTGELFF
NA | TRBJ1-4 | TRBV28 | TGTGCCAGCAGTTTACCCCCCGGACAAGCTAATGAAAAACTGTTTTTT | CASSLPPGQANEKLFF
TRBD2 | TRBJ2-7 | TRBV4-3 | TGCGCCAGCAGCCAAGATCTCGGCGGGAGAGACGAGCAGTACTTC | CASSQDLGGRDEQYF
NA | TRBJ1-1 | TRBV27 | TGTGCCAGCAGTTTAGGGAGGCTGAGTTCCGTGTCTGAAGCTTTCTTT | CASSLGRLSSVSEAFF
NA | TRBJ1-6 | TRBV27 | TGTGCCAGCAGCTCTCCCCCCGGGGGCGGCAATTCACCCCTCCACTTT | CASSSPPGGGNSPLHF
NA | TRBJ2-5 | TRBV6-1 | TGTGCCAGCAAATCCCTAGGGACCCAGTACTTC | CASKSLGTQYF
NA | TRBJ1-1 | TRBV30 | TGTGCCGCCGGCAGGGAGGGGACTGAAGCTTTCTTT | CAAGREGTEAFF
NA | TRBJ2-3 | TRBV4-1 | TGCGCCAGCAGCCATCTAGGGCGGAAAAGCACAGATACGCAGTATTTT | CASSHLGRKSTDTQYF
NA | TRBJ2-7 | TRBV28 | TGTGCCAGCAGTTCAAACCAAAGGGGAACTTCCTACGAGCAGTACTTC | CASSSNQRGTSYEQYF
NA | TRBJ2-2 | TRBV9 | TGTGCCAGCAGCCCCGGACCGGCCACCGGGGAGCTGTTTTTT | CASSPGPATGELFF
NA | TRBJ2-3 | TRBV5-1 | TGCGCCAGCAGCTTGGGGCCCAGCAGAACAACTAGCACAGATACGCAGTATTTT | CASSLGPSRTTSTDTQYF
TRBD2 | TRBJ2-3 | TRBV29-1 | TGCAGCGTTGAGCGTCTAGCGGGAGGGGATACGCAGTATTTT | CSVERLAGGDTQYF
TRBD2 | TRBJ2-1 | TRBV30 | TGTGCCTGGAGCCTACGTTTGGGACTAAACAATGAGCAGTTCTTC | CAWSLRLGLNNEQFF
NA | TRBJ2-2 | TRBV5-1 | TGCGCCAGCAGCGCCCGGGGGCAGATGGGGAACACCGGGGAGCTGTTTTTT | CASSARGQMGNTGELFF
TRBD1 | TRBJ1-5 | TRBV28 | TGTGCCAGCAGCATTGTAGGACAGGGACTTCAGCCCCAGCATTTT | CASSIVGQGLQPQHF
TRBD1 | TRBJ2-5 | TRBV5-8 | TGTGCCAGCAGTCCAGACAGGGCCACGGAGACCCAGTACTTC | CASSPDRATETQYF
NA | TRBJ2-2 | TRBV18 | TGTGCCAGCTCACCACCTTTCACCGGGGAGCTGTTTTTT | CASSPPFTGELFF
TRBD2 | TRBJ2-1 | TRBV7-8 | TGTGCCAGCACCAACCTAGCGGGAGGAGAGAATGAGCAGTTCTTC | CASTNLAGGENEQFF
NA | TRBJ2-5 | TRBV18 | TGTGCCAGCTCACGTCTGGGGCCCGGGGAAGAGACCCAGTACTTC | CASSRLGPGEETQYF
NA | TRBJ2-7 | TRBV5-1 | TGCGCCAGCAGCCCCAGTGTTGACGAGCAGTACTTC | CASSPSVDEQYF
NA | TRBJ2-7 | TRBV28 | TGTGCCAGCAGTTTTGGGAGCATCTACGAGCAGTACTTC | CASSFGSIYEQYF
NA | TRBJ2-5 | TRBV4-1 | TGCGCCAGCCGAGGGAACCAAGAGACCCAGTACTTC | CASRGNQETQYF
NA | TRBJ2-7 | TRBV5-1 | TGCGCCAGCAGCTTGGGGCTAACAAGCTCCTACGAGCAGTACTTC | CASSLGLTSSYEQYF
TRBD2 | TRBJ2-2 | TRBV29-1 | TGCAGCGTGGGGACTAGCGGGGCCCCCGGGGAGCTGTTTTTT | CSVGTSGAPGELFF
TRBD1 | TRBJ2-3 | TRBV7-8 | TGTGCCAGCAGCTCAGACCTTGGAAGACAGGGAAGGGTCGCAGATACGCAGTATTTT | CASSSDLGRQGRVADTQYF
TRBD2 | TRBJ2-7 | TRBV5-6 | TGTGCCAGCAGTCGACTAGCGGGTCCCAACTACGAGCAGTACTTC | CASSRLAGPNYEQYF
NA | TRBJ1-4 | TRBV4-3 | TGCGCCAGCAGCCAAGACAGGGGAGGCGAAAAACTGTTTTTT | CASSQDRGGEKLFF
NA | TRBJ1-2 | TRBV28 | TGTGCCAGCAGCGATGACTCCAGGGGAAGGGGCTACACCTTC | CASSDDSRGRGYTF
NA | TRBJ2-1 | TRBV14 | TGTGCCAGCAGCCAAGTTCTGGCGGGGGCCAGGAATGAGCAGTTCTTC | CASSQVLAGARNEQFF
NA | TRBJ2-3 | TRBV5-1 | TGCGCCAGCAGCTTAGGGGTCAGAGTAGTTCCCGATACGCAGTATTTT | CASSLGVRVVPDTQYF
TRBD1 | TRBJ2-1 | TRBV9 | TGTGCCAGCAGCGTGGGACAGGGGGTTTACTACAATGAGCAGTTCTTC | CASSVGQGVYYNEQFF
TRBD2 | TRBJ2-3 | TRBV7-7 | TGTGCCAGCCCTTGTCCCAGGGAGCGGGAGGAGATAGATACGCAGTATTTT | CASPCPREREEIDTQYF
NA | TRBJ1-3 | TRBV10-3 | TGTGCCATCAGTGGGGGGGGCAGGGCGATCTCTGGAAACACCATATATTTT | CAISGGGRAISGNTIYF
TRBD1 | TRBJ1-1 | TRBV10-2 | TGCGCCAGCAGTGAGCTCTCAGGGGGACCTTGGGAAGCTTTCTTT | CASSELSGGPWEAFF
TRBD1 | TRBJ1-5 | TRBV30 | TGTGCCTGGAGAGAAAAGGGGGCAAGCAATCAGCCCCAGCATTTT | CAWREKGASNQPQHF
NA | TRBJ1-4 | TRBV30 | TGTGCCCTCAACGATGAAAAACTGTTTTTT | CALNDEKLFF
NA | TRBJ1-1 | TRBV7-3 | TGTGCCAGCAGCCAACAAGTGAACACTGAAGCTTTCTTT | CASSQQVNTEAFF